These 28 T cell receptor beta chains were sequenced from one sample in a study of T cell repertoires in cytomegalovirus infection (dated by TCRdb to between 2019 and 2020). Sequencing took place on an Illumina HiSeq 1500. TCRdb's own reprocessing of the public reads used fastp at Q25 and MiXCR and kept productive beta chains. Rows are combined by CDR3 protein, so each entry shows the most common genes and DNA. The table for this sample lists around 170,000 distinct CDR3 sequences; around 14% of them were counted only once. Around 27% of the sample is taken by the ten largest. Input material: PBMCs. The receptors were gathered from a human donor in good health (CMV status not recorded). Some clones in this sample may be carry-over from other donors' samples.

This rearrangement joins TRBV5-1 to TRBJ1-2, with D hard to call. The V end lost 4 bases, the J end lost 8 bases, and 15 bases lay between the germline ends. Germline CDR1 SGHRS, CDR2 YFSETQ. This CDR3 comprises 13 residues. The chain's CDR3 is CASSPRRPDGYTF. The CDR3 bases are TGCGCCAGCAGCCCGCGCCGACCCGACGGCTACACCTTC.

CDR3 protein: CASSLQGTSGRAKNEQFF. DNA of the CDR3: TGTGCCAGCAGCCTTCAAGGGACTAGCGGGAGGGCCAAGAATGAGCAGTTCTTC. This chain links TRBV7-9 with TRBJ2-1, with TRBD2 matching over 16 bases. Trimming at V came to 5 bases and at J to 7 bases, leaving 11 bases not matched to a gene. The CDR3 loop spans 18 amino acids. Germline CDR1 and CDR2: SEHNR and FQNEAQ (reference sequence).

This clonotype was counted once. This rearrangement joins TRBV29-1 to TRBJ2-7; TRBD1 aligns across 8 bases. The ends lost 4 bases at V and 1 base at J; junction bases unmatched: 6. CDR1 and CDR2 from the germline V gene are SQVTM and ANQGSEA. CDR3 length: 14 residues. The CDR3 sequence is CSVVSRTGSYEQYF. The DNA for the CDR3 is TGCAGCGTTGTATCTCGGACAGGGTCCTACGAGCAGTACTTC.

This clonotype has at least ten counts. The DNA of the CDR3 is TGTGCCAGCAGTGGTCGGGGGACCGGGGAGCTGTTTTTT. It encodes CASSGRGTGELFF. The chain recombines TRBV27 with TRBJ2-2; D might be TRBD2 (6 bases). V was shortened by 5 bases and J by 5 bases, with 9 bases between the two germline ends. Germline values: CDR1 MNHEY, CDR2 SMNVEV (reference sequence). The CDR3 runs to 13 residues.

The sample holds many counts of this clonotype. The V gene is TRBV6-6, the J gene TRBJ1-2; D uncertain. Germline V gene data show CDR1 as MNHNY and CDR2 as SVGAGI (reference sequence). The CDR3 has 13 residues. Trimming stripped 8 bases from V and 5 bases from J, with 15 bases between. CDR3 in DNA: TGTGCCAGCCGCCGTCACAACAGATATGGCTACACCTTC. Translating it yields CASRRHNRYGYTF.

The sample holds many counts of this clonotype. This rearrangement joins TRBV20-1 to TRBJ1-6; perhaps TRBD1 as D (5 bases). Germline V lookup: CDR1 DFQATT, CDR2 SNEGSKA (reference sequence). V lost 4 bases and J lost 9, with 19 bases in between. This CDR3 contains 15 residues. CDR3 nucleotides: TGCAGTGCTAACCAACGGGAAGGGGTGGCTTCACCCCTCCACTTT. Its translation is CSANQREGVASPLHF.

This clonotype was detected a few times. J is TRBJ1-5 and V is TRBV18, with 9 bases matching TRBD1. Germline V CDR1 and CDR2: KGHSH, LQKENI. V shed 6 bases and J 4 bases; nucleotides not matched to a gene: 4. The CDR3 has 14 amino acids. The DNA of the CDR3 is TGTGCCAGCTCCGACAGGGGGTTAAATCAGCCCCAGCATTTT. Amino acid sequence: CASSDRGLNQPQHF.

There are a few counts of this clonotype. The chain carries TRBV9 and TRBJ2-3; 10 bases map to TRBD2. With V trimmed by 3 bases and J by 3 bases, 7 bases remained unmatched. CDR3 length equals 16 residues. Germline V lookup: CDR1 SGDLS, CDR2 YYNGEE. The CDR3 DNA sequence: TGTGCCAGCAGCGCGTCGAGGACTAGCGGAACAGATACGCAGTATTTT. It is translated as CASSASRTSGTDTQYF. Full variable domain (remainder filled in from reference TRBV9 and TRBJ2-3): DSGVTQTPKHLITATGQRVTLRCSPRSGDLSVYWYQQSLDQGLQFLIQYYNGEERAKGNILERFSAQQFPDLHSELNLSSLELGDSALYFCASSASRTSGTDTQYFGPGTRLTVL.

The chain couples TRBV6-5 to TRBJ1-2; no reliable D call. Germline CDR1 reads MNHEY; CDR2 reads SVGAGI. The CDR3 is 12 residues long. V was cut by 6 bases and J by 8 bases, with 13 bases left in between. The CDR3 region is CASRERTGGYTF. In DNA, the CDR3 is TGTGCCAGCAGGGAGAGGACGGGAGGCTACACCTTC.

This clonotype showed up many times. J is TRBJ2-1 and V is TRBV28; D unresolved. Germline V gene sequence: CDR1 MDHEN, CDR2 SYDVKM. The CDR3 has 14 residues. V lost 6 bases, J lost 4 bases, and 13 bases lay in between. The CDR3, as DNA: TGTGCCAGCAGAGTTCTTGGGGAATACAATGAGCAGTTCTTC. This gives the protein CASRVLGEYNEQFF. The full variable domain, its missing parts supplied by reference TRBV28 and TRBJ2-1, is DVKVTQSSRYLVKRTGEKVFLECVQDMDHENMFWYRQDPGLGLRLIYFSYDVKMKEKGDIPEGYSVSREKKERFSLILESASTNQTSMYLCASRVLGEYNEQFFGPGTRLTVL.

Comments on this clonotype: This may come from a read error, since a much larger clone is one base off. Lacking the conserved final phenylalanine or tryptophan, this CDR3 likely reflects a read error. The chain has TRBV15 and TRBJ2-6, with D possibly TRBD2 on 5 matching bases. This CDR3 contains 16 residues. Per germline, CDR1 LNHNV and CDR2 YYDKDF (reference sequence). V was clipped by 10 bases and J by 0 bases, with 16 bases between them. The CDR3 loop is CASEGPKVSGANVLTC. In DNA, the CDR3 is TGTGCCAGTGAGGGCCCTAAGGTCTCTGGGGCCAACGTCCTGACTTGC.

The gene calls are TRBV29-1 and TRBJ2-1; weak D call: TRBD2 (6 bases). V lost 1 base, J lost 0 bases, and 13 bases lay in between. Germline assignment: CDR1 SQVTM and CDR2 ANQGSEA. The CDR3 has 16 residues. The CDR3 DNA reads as TGCAGCGTTGAAGGTCGGCGGGGTAGCTCCTACAATGAGCAGTTCTTC. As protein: CSVEGRRGSSYNEQFF.

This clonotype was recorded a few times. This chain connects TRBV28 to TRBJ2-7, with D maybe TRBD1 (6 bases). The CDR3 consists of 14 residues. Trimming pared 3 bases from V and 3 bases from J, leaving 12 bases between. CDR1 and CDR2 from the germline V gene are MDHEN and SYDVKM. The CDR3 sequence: CASSFRGQLYEQYF. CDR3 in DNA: TGTGCCAGCAGTTTCAGAGGACAGCTCTACGAGCAGTACTTC. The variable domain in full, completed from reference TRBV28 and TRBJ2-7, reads DVKVTQSSRYLVKRTGEKVFLECVQDMDHENMFWYRQDPGLGLRLIYFSYDVKMKEKGDIPEGYSVSREKKERFSLILESASTNQTSMYLCASSFRGQLYEQYFGPGTRLTVT.

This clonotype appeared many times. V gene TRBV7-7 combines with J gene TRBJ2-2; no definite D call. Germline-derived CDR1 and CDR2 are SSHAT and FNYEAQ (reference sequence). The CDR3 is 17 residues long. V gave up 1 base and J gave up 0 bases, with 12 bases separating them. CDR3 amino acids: CASSLDQRTANTGELFF. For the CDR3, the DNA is TGTGCCAGCAGCTTAGATCAACGGACGGCGAACACCGGGGAGCTGTTTTTT.

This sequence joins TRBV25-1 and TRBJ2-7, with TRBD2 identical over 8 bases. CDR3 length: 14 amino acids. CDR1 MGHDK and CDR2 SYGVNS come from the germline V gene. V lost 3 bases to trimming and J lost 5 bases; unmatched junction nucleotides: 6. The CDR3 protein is CASSDPAGVHEQYF. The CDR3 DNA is TGTGCCAGCAGTGATCCAGCGGGGGTGCACGAGCAGTACTTC.

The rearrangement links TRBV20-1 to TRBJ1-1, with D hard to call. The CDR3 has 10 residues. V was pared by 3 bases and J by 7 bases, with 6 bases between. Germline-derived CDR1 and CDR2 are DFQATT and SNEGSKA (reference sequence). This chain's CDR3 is CSASVFEAFF. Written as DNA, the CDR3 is TGCAGTGCTAGTGTTTTTGAAGCTTTCTTT.

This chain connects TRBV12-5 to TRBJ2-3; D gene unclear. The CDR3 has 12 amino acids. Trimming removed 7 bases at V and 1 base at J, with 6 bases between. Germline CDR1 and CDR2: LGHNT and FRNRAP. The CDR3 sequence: CASAPGTDTQYF. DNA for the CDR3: TGTGCTAGTGCTCCGGGCACAGATACGCAGTATTTT. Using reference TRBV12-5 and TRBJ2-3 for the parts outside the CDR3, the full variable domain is DARVTQTPRHKVTEMGQEVTMRCQPILGHNTVFWYRQTMMQGLELLAYFRNRAPLDDSGMPKDRFSAEMPDATLATLKIQPSEPRDSAVYFCASAPGTDTQYFGPGTRLTVL.

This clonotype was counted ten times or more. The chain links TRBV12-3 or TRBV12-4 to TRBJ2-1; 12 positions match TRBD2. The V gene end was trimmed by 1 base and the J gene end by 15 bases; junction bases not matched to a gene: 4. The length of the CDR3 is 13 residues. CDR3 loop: CASSLGLAGGGFF. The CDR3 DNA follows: TGTGCCAGCAGTTTAGGGCTAGCGGGGGGGGGGTTCTTC.

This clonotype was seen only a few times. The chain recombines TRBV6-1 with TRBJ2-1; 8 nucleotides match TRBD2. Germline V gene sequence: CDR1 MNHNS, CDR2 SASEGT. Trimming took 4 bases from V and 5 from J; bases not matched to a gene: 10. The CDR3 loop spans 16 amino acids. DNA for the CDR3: TGTGCCAGCAGTGGAGAGTTAGCGGGGACCCACAATGAGCAGTTCTTC. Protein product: CASSGELAGTHNEQFF.

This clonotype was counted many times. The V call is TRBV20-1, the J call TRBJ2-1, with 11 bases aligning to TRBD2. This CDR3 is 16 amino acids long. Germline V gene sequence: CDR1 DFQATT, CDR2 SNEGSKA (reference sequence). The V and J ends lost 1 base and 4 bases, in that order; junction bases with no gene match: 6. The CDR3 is CSARALAGGPYNEQFF. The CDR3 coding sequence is TGCAGTGCTAGAGCTCTAGCGGGGGGACCTTACAATGAGCAGTTCTTC.

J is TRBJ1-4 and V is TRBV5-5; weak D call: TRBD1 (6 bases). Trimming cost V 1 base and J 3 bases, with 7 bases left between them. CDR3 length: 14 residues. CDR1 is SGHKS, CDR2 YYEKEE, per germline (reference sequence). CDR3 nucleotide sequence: TGTGCCAGCAGCTTGAGGACAGCTAATGAAAAACTGTTTTTT. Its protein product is CASSLRTANEKLFF.

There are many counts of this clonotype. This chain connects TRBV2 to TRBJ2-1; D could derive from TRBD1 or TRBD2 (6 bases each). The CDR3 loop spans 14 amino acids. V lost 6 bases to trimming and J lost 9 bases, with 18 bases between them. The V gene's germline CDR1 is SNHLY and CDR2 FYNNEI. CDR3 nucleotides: TGTGCCAGCAGCCAAAGCTGGGGGGCTGGTGAGCAGTTCTTC. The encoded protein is CASSQSWGAGEQFF.

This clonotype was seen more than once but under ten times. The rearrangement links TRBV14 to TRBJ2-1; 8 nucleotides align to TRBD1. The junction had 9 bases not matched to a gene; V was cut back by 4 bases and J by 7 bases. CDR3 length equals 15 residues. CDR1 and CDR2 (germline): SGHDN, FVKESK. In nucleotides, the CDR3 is TGTGCCAGCAGCCCGATGACAGGGGAATGGAATGAGCAGTTCTTC. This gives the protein CASSPMTGEWNEQFF. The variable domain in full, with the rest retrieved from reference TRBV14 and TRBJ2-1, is EAGVTQFPSHSVIEKGQTVTLRCDPISGHDNLYWYRRVMGKEIKFLLHFVKESKQDESGMPNNRFLAERTGGTYSTLKVQPAELEDSGVYFCASSPMTGEWNEQFFGPGTRLTVL.

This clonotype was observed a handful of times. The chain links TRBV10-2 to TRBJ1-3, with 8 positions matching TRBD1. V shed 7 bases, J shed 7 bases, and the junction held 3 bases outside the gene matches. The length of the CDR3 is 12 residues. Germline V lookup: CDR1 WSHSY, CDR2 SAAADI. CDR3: CASMDRDNTIYF. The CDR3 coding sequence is TGCGCCAGCATGGACAGGGACAACACCATATATTTT.

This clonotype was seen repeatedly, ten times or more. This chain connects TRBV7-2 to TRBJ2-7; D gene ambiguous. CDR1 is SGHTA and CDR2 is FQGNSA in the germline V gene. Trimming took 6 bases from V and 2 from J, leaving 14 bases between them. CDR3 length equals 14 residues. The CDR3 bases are TGTGCCAGCAGTCCGTACTCGAAAACCTACGAGCAGTACTTC. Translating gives CASSPYSKTYEQYF.

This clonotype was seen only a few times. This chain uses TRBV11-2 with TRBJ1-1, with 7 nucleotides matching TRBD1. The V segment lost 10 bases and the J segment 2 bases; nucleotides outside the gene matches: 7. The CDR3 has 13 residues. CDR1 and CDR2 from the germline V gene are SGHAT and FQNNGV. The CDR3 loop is CATTGEINTEAFF. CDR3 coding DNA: TGTGCCACTACAGGGGAAATCAACACTGAAGCTTTCTTT.

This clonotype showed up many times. CDR3 loop: CASRGTANTEAFF. In nucleotides, the CDR3 is TGTGCCAGCAGGGGGACAGCGAACACTGAAGCTTTCTTT. The chain combines TRBV7-8 with TRBJ1-1, with 7 bases that match TRBD1. Germline CDR1 is SGHVS and CDR2 is FQNEAQ. V shed 6 bases, J shed 1 base, and the junction held 2 bases outside the gene matches. The length of the CDR3 is 13 residues. The full variable domain, rest sourced from reference TRBV7-8 and TRBJ1-1, is GAGVSQSPRYKVAKRGQDVALRCDPISGHVSLFWYQQALGQGPEFLTYFQNEAQLDKSGLPSDRFFAERPEGSVSTLKIQRTQQEDSAVYLCASRGTANTEAFFGQGTRLTVV.

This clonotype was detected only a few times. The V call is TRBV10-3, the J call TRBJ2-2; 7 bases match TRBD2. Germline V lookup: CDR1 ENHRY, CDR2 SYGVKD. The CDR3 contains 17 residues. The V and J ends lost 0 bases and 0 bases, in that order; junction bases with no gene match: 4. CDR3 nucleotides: TGTGCCATCAGTGAGTCTCCCAGCGGGGCGAACACCGGGGAGCTGTTTTTT. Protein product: CAISESPSGANTGELFF.